This TCR beta chain was obtained from a study of response to subunit inactivated influenza vaccine. Study outcomes and limitations: Researchers suggested that each seasonal influenza vaccination recruits few new T cells.

The germline V gene has CDR1 SGHRS and CDR2 YFSETQ. Between the trimmed V and J ends, which lost 3 bases and 8 bases, there was a span of 18 bases. This CDR3 spans 15 amino acids. The table lists this clonotype with a few counts. The antigen remains unidentified. TCRdb re-derived calls from the RT-PCR reads in MiXCR, one entry per CDR3 protein. The repertoire holds more than 200,000 distinct CDR3 sequences, with 9% to 15% as singletons. Sample: non-naive T cells sorted from PBMCs, taken around two weeks before vaccination. The sequence came from a man aged 50 to 59 who received an inactivated influenza vaccine. The V gene is TRBV5-1, the J gene TRBJ2-1; the D gene could be TRBD1 or TRBD2 (5 bases each). The CDR3 nucleotides read TGCGCCAGCAGCTGGGGGTCCCAGGCGCACGATGAGCAGTTCTTC. Translation gives CASSWGSQAHDEQFF.